These T cell receptor beta chains were read from a single sample in a study of T cell repertoires in cytomegalovirus infection. The antigens these receptors bind are not known. MiXCR, run by TCRdb on the reads, gives a single entry per CDR3 protein. The table has some 800,000 distinct CDR3 sequences, 30% to 35% seen once; the top ten hold 9.5% to 15%. Here the sequenced sample was cultured CD8+ T cells from PBMCs, taken from culture after CMV antigen stimulation. The receptors were sampled from a human donor in good health (CMV status not recorded). Some clones in this sample may be carry-over from other donors' samples. The CDR3 runs from the conserved cysteine through the conserved F or W. D genes are given only for firm matches. Some rows mark clone size as missing; the rest say once, few, many or name a class of expanded clone.

D gene: TRBD2; J gene: TRBJ2-1; CDR3 length: 15; V gene: TRBV11-2; clone size: few; CDR3 DNA: TGTGCCAGCAGCTTAGTTAGCGGGGTCTACAATGAGCAGTTCTTC; CDR3 protein: CASSLVSGVYNEQFF
D gene: TRBD1; J gene: TRBJ2-3; CDR3 length: 15; V gene: TRBV6-6; clone size: few; CDR3 DNA: TGTGCCAGCAGGGGGGACAGGGGCAGCACAGATACGCAGTATTTT; CDR3 protein: CASRGDRGSTDTQYF
D gene: TRBD1; J gene: TRBJ2-3; CDR3 length: 12; V gene: TRBV7-9; clone size: few; CDR3 DNA: TGTGCCAGCACCGACAGGGGGGATACGCAGTATTTT; CDR3 protein: CASTDRGDTQYF
D gene: -; J gene: TRBJ1-5; CDR3 length: 17; V gene: TRBV27; clone size: -; CDR3 DNA: TGTGCCAGCAGTTTATCGATCCCAGGGGTAGGAAATCAGCCCCAGCATTTT; CDR3 protein: CASSLSIPGVGNQPQHF
D gene: TRBD2; J gene: TRBJ2-3; CDR3 length: 18; V gene: TRBV7-2; clone size: many; CDR3 DNA: TGTGCCAGCAGCTGGTTTAGCGGGGGTGCGACTAGCACAGATACGCAGTATTTT; CDR3 protein: CASSWFSGGATSTDTQYF
D gene: -; J gene: TRBJ1-2; CDR3 length: 13; V gene: TRBV9; clone size: -; CDR3 DNA: TGTGCCAGCAGCGTAGTTCAGGAGTATGGCTACACCTTC; CDR3 protein: CASSVVQEYGYTF
D gene: -; J gene: TRBJ1-1; CDR3 length: 13; V gene: TRBV6-5; clone size: few; CDR3 DNA: TGTGCCAGCAGTTACGAATCAAACACTGAAGCTTTCTTT; CDR3 protein: CASSYESNTEAFF
D gene: -; J gene: TRBJ2-7; CDR3 length: 14; V gene: TRBV25-1; clone size: -; CDR3 DNA: TGTGCCAACAGATCCAAAGGGGGGAACTACGAGCAGTACTTC; CDR3 protein: CANRSKGGNYEQYF
D gene: -; J gene: TRBJ1-5; CDR3 length: 15; V gene: TRBV6-5; clone size: few; CDR3 DNA: TGTGCCAGCAGCGAAACAGGAGGCTACAGTCAGCCCCAGCATTTT; CDR3 protein: CASSETGGYSQPQHF
D gene: -; J gene: TRBJ2-5; CDR3 length: 14; V gene: TRBV6-2/TRBV6-3; clone size: -; CDR3 DNA: TGTGCCAGCAGTCGCAGGGGTCCATTTGGGACCCAGTACTTC; CDR3 protein: CASSRRGPFGTQYF
D gene: TRBD1; J gene: TRBJ1-1; CDR3 length: 16; V gene: TRBV6-5; clone size: -; CDR3 DNA: TGTGCCAGCAGTCCGTTAGACAGGGTAGTGAACACTGAAGCTTTCTTT; CDR3 protein: CASSPLDRVVNTEAFF
D gene: -; J gene: TRBJ1-1; CDR3 length: 13; V gene: TRBV12-3/TRBV12-4; clone size: -; CDR3 DNA: TGTGCCAGCATAATGGCCGTGAACACTGAAGCTTTCTTT; CDR3 protein: CASIMAVNTEAFF
D gene: -; J gene: TRBJ1-4; CDR3 length: 16; V gene: TRBV12-3/TRBV12-4; clone size: -; CDR3 DNA: TGTGCCAGCAGTTTTAGTTGGGGCGAAGGGGATGAAAAACTGTTTTTT; CDR3 protein: CASSFSWGEGDEKLFF
D gene: -; J gene: TRBJ2-5; CDR3 length: 16; V gene: TRBV28; clone size: -; CDR3 DNA: TGTGCCAGCACCGCTGGGGACGGAGTTTACCAAGAGACCCAGTACTTC; CDR3 protein: CASTAGDGVYQETQYF
D gene: TRBD2; J gene: TRBJ2-6; CDR3 length: 11; V gene: TRBV12-3/TRBV12-4; clone size: few; CDR3 DNA: TGTGCCAGCTCGGGGGGAGGCGTCCTGACTTTC; CDR3 protein: CASSGGGVLTF
D gene: TRBD1; J gene: TRBJ2-3; CDR3 length: 15; V gene: TRBV7-6; clone size: many; CDR3 DNA: TGTGCCAGCAGCCGCCGGGACAGTAGCACAGATACGCAGTATTTT; CDR3 protein: CASSRRDSSTDTQYF
D gene: TRBD1; J gene: TRBJ1-1; CDR3 length: 16; V gene: TRBV19; clone size: few; CDR3 DNA: TGTGCCAGTCAAATGCCGGGACAGGGAGATCACACTGAAGCTTTCTTT; CDR3 protein: CASQMPGQGDHTEAFF
D gene: -; J gene: TRBJ1-5; CDR3 length: 15; V gene: TRBV6-5; clone size: few; CDR3 DNA: TGTGCCAGCAGTTACTCGGGGCGGGGCAATCAGCCCCAGCATTTT; CDR3 protein: CASSYSGRGNQPQHF
D gene: -; J gene: TRBJ2-7; CDR3 length: 15; V gene: TRBV27; clone size: many; CDR3 DNA: TGTGCCAGCAGTTTTCTTTGGGATGGGAGTTACGAGCAGTACTTC; CDR3 protein: CASSFLWDGSYEQYF
D gene: -; J gene: TRBJ2-1; CDR3 length: 16; V gene: TRBV7-2; clone size: many; CDR3 DNA: TGTGCCAGCAGCCCGAGCCCTAGCTCAACGGGCAATGAGCAGTTCTTC; CDR3 protein: CASSPSPSSTGNEQFF
D gene: -; J gene: TRBJ2-5; CDR3 length: 13; V gene: TRBV11-3; clone size: -; CDR3 DNA: TGTGCCAGCAGCTTAGTGGACGGAGAGACCCAGTACTTC; CDR3 protein: CASSLVDGETQYF
D gene: -; J gene: TRBJ1-2; CDR3 length: 13; V gene: TRBV7-9; clone size: many; CDR3 DNA: TGTGCCAGCAGCTTGCCTAGAGACTATGGCTACACCTTC; CDR3 protein: CASSLPRDYGYTF
D gene: -; J gene: TRBJ2-5; CDR3 length: 12; V gene: TRBV7-8; clone size: -; CDR3 DNA: TGTGCCAGCAGCGCGGACCAAGAGACCCAGTACTTC; CDR3 protein: CASSADQETQYF
D gene: TRBD1; J gene: TRBJ1-4; CDR3 length: 15; V gene: TRBV2; clone size: -; CDR3 DNA: TGTGCCAGCAGCGCAGAGGGGACAGGGTGGGAAAAACTGTTTTTT; CDR3 protein: CASSAEGTGWEKLFF